These 6 T cell receptor beta chains came from one sample sequenced in a study of cytomegalovirus exposure and HLA in healthy donors. The PCR was carried out with 60 Vbeta primers and 13 Jbeta primers. The repertoire was sequenced with immunoSEQ multiplex PCR; TCRdb's copy has only in-frame clones and lacks some. The sample carries under 200,000 clones, roughly 80% recorded once. Sequencing input: PBMCs. These receptor sequences come from a woman in her thirties or forties in good health and CMV-seropositive.

This clone was picked up a small number of times. The rearrangement joins TRBV28 to TRBJ1-1, with D hard to call. Germline V gene sequence: CDR1 MDHEN, CDR2 SYDVKM. This CDR3 comprises 13 residues. The germline V and J ends were trimmed by 3 bases and 10 bases, with 15 bases remaining between them. For the CDR3, the DNA is TGTGCCAGCAGTTTGGAATTGGGCCGACCAGCTTTCTTT. Protein sequence: CASSLELGRPAFF.

The chain recombines TRBV9 with TRBJ2-2; D may be TRBD2 (6 bases). This CDR3 spans 14 amino acids. Germline CDR1 reads SGDLS; CDR2 reads YYNGEE. The V and J ends lost 4 bases and 5 bases respectively, with 12 bases between them. This CDR3 is CASSSNGGTGELFF. The CDR3 bases are TGTGCCAGCAGCTCGAATGGAGGGACCGGGGAGCTGTTTTTT. Based on the CDR3 plus reference TRBV9 and TRBJ2-2, the full variable domain is DSGVTQTPKHLITATGQRVTLRCSPRSGDLSVYWYQQSLDQGLQFLIQYYNGEERAKGNILERFSAQQFPDLHSELNLSSLELGDSALYFCASSSNGGTGELFFGEGSRLTVL.

The V and J genes are TRBV5-1 and TRBJ1-2; D gene unclear. CDR1 SGHRS and CDR2 YFSETQ come from the germline V gene. Between the trimmed V and J ends, which lost 5 bases and 5 bases, there was a span of 13 bases. The CDR3 sequence is 13 residues long. In DNA form, the CDR3 reads TGCGCCAGCAGTCACAACCCAGAATATGGCTACACCTTC. Translating gives CASSHNPEYGYTF.

The CDR3 is CASQKLRGTDTQYF. The CDR3 DNA sequence: TGTGCCAGCCAGAAACTGAGGGGGACAGATACGCAGTATTTT. The chain joins TRBV6-1 to TRBJ2-3; possible D gene TRBD1, 6 bases. The length of the CDR3 is 14 residues. Trimming cost V 8 bases and J 3 bases, with 15 bases left between them. CDR1 is MNHNS, CDR2 SASEGT, per germline.

V and J are TRBV15 and TRBJ2-7; TRBD1 is a possible D gene (5 bases). The germline V and J ends were trimmed by 0 bases and 5 bases, with 11 bases remaining between them. The CDR3 consists of 14 residues. Per germline, CDR1 LNHNV and CDR2 YYDKDF (reference sequence). The CDR3 coding sequence is TGTGCCACCAGCAGAGAAGGCAGGGTCCACGAGCAGTACTTC. It yields the protein CATSREGRVHEQYF.

Only a few counts were recorded for this clone. CDR3 nucleotides: TGTGCCAGCAGCCCGAGACAGGGGTCGTCCTATGGCTACACCTTC. Translated, it gives CASSPRQGSSYGYTF. The chain recombines TRBV7-2 with TRBJ1-2; 8 nucleotides line up with TRBD1. The germline gives CDR1 SGHTA, CDR2 FQGNSA. This CDR3 is 15 amino acids long. With V trimmed by 5 bases and J by 4 bases, 9 bases remained unmatched.